Below are 23 T cell receptor beta chains sequenced from a single sample in a study of T cells after posttransplantation cyclophosphamide. Profiled with immunoSEQ multiplex PCR; TCRdb holds only in-frame clones, not every one. Singletons are absent from the sample, which has 30,000 to 45,000 clones. The sequencing sample was made of PBMCs. All receptors come from a girl aged 5-17 years in good health, CMV-negative, and a related stem cell transplant donor.

V usage is TRBV20-1 and J usage is TRBJ1-1; D is unclear. Germline V gene lookup returns CDR1 DFQATT and CDR2 SNEGSKA (reference sequence). The CDR3 is made up of 10 amino acids. Trimming cost V 3 bases and J 8 bases, with 7 bases left between them. This CDR3 reads CSARNREAFF. The CDR3 coding sequence is TGCAGTGCTAGGAACAGAGAAGCTTTCTTT.

The chain couples TRBV5-1 to TRBJ2-3; possibly TRBD2 for D (5 bases). Trimming stripped 7 bases from V and 4 bases from J, with 22 bases between. CDR1 SGHRS and CDR2 YFSETQ come from the germline V gene. The CDR3 has 16 residues. DNA for the CDR3: TGCGCCAGCGCCCCCTTTGAGGGAGTAGAGTCAGATACGCAGTATTTT. It is translated as CASAPFEGVESDTQYF.

This clone was counted at least ten times. J is TRBJ1-2 and V is TRBV4-1; TRBD1 matches 8 bases. Germline-derived CDR1 and CDR2 are MGHRA and YSYEKL. The ends lost 4 bases at V and 5 bases at J; junction bases unmatched: 9. This CDR3 is built from 15 residues. In DNA, the CDR3 is TGCGCCAGCAGCCTTGGACAGGGCGTTGGGTATGGCTACACCTTC. Its translation: CASSLGQGVGYGYTF.

This clone showed up just a few times. The V gene is TRBV27, the J gene TRBJ2-1; 7 nucleotides align to TRBD1. There are 15 residues in the CDR3. Per the germline V gene, CDR1 is MNHEY and CDR2 is SMNVEV (reference sequence). J lost 6 bases, V lost 6 bases, and 11 bases had no gene match. The CDR3 sequence is CASSLTGQFFNEQFF. For the CDR3, the DNA is TGTGCCAGCAGCCTTACGGGACAGTTTTTCAATGAGCAGTTCTTC.

The chain joins TRBV7-3 to TRBJ1-2, with D perhaps TRBD1 (5 bases). This CDR3 is 13 amino acids long. Per germline, CDR1 SGHTA and CDR2 FQGTGA. V was clipped by 2 bases and J by 7 bases, with 11 bases between them. In DNA, the CDR3 is TGTGCCAGCAGCTTACAGGGAAGGAGTGGCTACACCTTC. Protein sequence: CASSLQGRSGYTF.

This clone was observed a few times. This sequence joins TRBV6-1 and TRBJ1-1, with D possibly TRBD1 on 6 matching bases. The CDR3 loop spans 15 amino acids. Germline V gives CDR1 MNHNS, CDR2 SASEGT. V lost 5 bases and J 3 bases, leaving 16 bases between the germline ends. The CDR3 DNA is TGTGCCAGCAGTCCCTCCGAGGGGGGGGACACTGAAGCTTTCTTT. This codes for CASSPSEGGDTEAFF.

This clone has a count of ten or more. The chain combines TRBV9 with TRBJ2-7, with D tentatively TRBD1 (6 bases). Trimming pared 2 bases from V and 0 bases from J, leaving 9 bases between. Germline-derived CDR1 and CDR2 are SGDLS and YYNGEE. This CDR3 has 14 residues. CDR3 nucleotides: TGTGCCAGCAGCGTGGTGGGGGCCTCCTACGAGCAGTACTTC. Its translation is CASSVVGASYEQYF. The full variable domain, its missing parts supplied by reference TRBV9 and TRBJ2-7, is DSGVTQTPKHLITATGQRVTLRCSPRSGDLSVYWYQQSLDQGLQFLIQYYNGEERAKGNILERFSAQQFPDLHSELNLSSLELGDSALYFCASSVVGASYEQYFGPGTRLTVT.

The chain carries TRBV19 and TRBJ2-7, with TRBD2 as a possible D gene (5 bases). With 6 bases removed from V and 0 bases from J, the gap between germline ends came to 12 bases. From germline, CDR1 is LNHDA and CDR2 SQIVND (reference sequence). CDR3 size: 14 residues. The CDR3 sequence: CASSRPGSSYEQYF. DNA of the CDR3: TGTGCCAGTAGCCGACCGGGGAGCTCCTACGAGCAGTACTTC.

This clone appeared many times. This sequence joins TRBV19 and TRBJ1-1; no definite D call. V was clipped by 7 bases and J by 1 base, with 22 bases between them. The CDR3 has 17 residues. In germline, CDR1 is LNHDA, CDR2 SQIVND (reference sequence). CDR3 sequence (DNA): TGTGCCAGTATTCCCCTTCCGGGGAGCAGTAGGAACACTGAAGCTTTCTTT. Its protein product is CASIPLPGSSRNTEAFF.

This chain's CDR3 is CASSFRYEQYF. CDR3 in DNA: TGTGCCAGCAGCTTTCGCTACGAGCAGTACTTC. The J gene is TRBJ2-7, the V gene TRBV7-2, with no clear D. Germline V gene sequence: CDR1 SGHTA, CDR2 FQGNSA. Trimming removed 3 bases from V and 3 bases from J, with 3 bases in between. This CDR3 is built from 11 residues.

This clone has only a few counts. This specimen includes other DNA sequences encoding the same CDR3. V is TRBV7-2 and J is TRBJ1-2; maybe TRBD1 (5 bases). Germline V lookup: CDR1 SGHTA, CDR2 FQGNSA. The CDR3 is 15 residues long. V was trimmed by 2 bases and J by 8 bases, leaving 18 bases between them. CDR3 sequence (DNA): TGTGCCAGCAGCTTATCGAGACAGACCCTAGACGGCTACACCTTC. Translating it yields CASSLSRQTLDGYTF.

This clone appeared many times. The chain combines TRBV5-1 with TRBJ2-2; D remains unclear. Trimming removed 4 bases at V and 6 bases at J, with 7 bases between. Germline V gene lookup returns CDR1 SGHRS and CDR2 YFSETQ. This CDR3 spans 12 amino acids. DNA of the CDR3: TGCGCCAGCAGCCTCGGTGCCGGGGAGCTGTTTTTT. Its protein product is CASSLGAGELFF.

This clone was recorded at least ten times. The V and J genes are TRBV19 and TRBJ1-6; D possibly corresponds to TRBD1 (5 bases). V lost 3 bases and J 7 bases, leaving 25 bases between the germline ends. The CDR3 totals 19 residues. Germline V gives CDR1 LNHDA, CDR2 SQIVND (reference sequence). CDR3: CASSMDGRTGGWLNSPLHF. The CDR3 DNA reads as TGTGCCAGTAGTATGGACGGGCGAACAGGAGGGTGGTTGAATTCACCCCTCCACTTT.

This clone was counted many times. The chain carries TRBV19 and TRBJ2-6; TRBD2 aligns across 7 bases. CDR1 and CDR2 from the germline V gene are LNHDA and SQIVND (reference sequence). CDR3 length equals 16 residues. Losses at the gene ends were 2 bases for V and 0 bases for J; bases not matched to a gene: 1. This CDR3 reads CASSIPGGSGANVLTF. The DNA of the CDR3 is TGTGCCAGTAGTATACCGGGGGGCTCTGGGGCCAACGTCCTGACTTTC.

This clone was counted ten times or more. This rearrangement joins TRBV6-5 to TRBJ2-7; D is possibly TRBD2 (6 bases). V was shortened by 2 bases and J by 2 bases, with 13 bases between the two germline ends. CDR3 length equals 15 residues. Germline lookup yields CDR1 MNHEY and CDR2 SVGAGI. The CDR3 region has the DNA TGTGCCAGCAGTTACGGGGGGAGCATCGCCTACGAGCAGTACTTC. Translation: CASSYGGSIAYEQYF.

This clone was seen a few times. The V call is TRBV9, the J call TRBJ2-2, with 10 bases identical to TRBD1. The V and J ends lost 0 bases and 5 bases, in that order; junction bases with no gene match: 4. This CDR3 region has 16 residues. From germline, CDR1 is SGDLS and CDR2 YYNGEE. CDR3 nucleotide sequence: TGTGCCAGCAGCGTAGGACAGGGGGCTGGGACCGGGGAGCTGTTTTTT. Protein product: CASSVGQGAGTGELFF.

DNA of the CDR3: TGTGCCAGCGCATTGGACCGGGGCTATGGCTACACCTTC. Translating it yields CASALDRGYGYTF. J is TRBJ1-2 and V is TRBV27; D is unresolved. Trimming stripped 8 bases from V and 4 bases from J, with 14 bases between. Per the germline V gene, CDR1 is MNHEY and CDR2 is SMNVEV (reference sequence). This CDR3 comprises 13 residues.

There are many counts of this clone. The chain links TRBV5-4 to TRBJ2-2; perhaps TRBD2 as D (5 bases). Germline V gene data show CDR1 as SGHNT and CDR2 as YYREEE (reference sequence). This CDR3 is 17 amino acids long. V was clipped by 0 bases and J by 5 bases, with 17 bases between them. The CDR3 coding sequence is TGTGCCAGCAGCTTGGGCGACGGGCTAGCTGGGACCGGGGAGCTGTTTTTT. Its translation is CASSLGDGLAGTGELFF.

The chain recombines TRBV5-1 with TRBJ2-1, with 7 bases identical to TRBD2. Germline CDR1 and CDR2: SGHRS and YFSETQ. The ends lost 0 bases at V and 6 bases at J; junction bases unmatched: 9. The CDR3 loop spans 16 amino acids. The CDR3 sequence: CASSLVGGRGVNEQFF. DNA for the CDR3: TGCGCCAGCAGCTTGGTCGGCGGGAGAGGGGTCAATGAGCAGTTCTTC. Full variable domain (rest looked up from reference TRBV5-1 and TRBJ2-1): KAGVTQTPRYLIKTRGQQVTLSCSPISGHRSVSWYQQTPGQGLQFLFEYFSETQRNKGNFPGRFSGRQFSNSRSEMNVSTLELGDSALYLCASSLVGGRGVNEQFFGPGTRLTVL.

This clone came up many times. J is TRBJ2-6 and V is TRBV19; 9 bases align to TRBD1. The CDR3 extends over 17 amino acids. Germline-derived CDR1 and CDR2 are LNHDA and SQIVND (reference sequence). V lost 3 bases, J lost 2 bases, and 5 bases stayed unmatched. CDR3 bases: TGTGCCAGTAGTATTACAGGGGGCGCGACTGGGGCCAACGTCCTGACTTTC. Amino acid sequence: CASSITGGATGANVLTF.

This clone was seen ten or more times. V is TRBV6-1 and J is TRBJ2-7, with 8 positions matching TRBD1. From germline, CDR1 is MNHNS and CDR2 SASEGT. V shed 5 bases, J shed 7 bases, and the junction held 13 bases outside the gene matches. This CDR3 contains 15 residues. This CDR3 is CASSNGQGAPYEQYF. In DNA form, the CDR3 reads TGTGCCAGCAGTAACGGACAGGGCGCCCCTTATGAGCAGTACTTC.

Many counts were recorded for this clone. V usage is TRBV11-2 and J usage is TRBJ1-6, with a weak D call TRBD1 (6 bases). Trimming stripped 6 bases from V and 11 bases from J, with 17 bases between. From germline, CDR1 is SGHAT and CDR2 FQNNGV. This CDR3 has 14 residues. The CDR3 nucleotides read TGTGCCAGCAGAACCCAGGGGTACGGGACACCCCTCCACTTT. This sequence encodes CASRTQGYGTPLHF. The variable domain in full, completed from reference TRBV11-2 and TRBJ1-6, reads EAGVAQSPRYKIIEKRQSVAFWCNPISGHATLYWYQQILGQGPKLLIQFQNNGVVDDSQLPKDRFSAERLKGVDSTLKIQPAKLEDSAVYLCASRTQGYGTPLHFGNGTRLTVT.

This clone was observed a handful of times. This sequence joins TRBV6-5 and TRBJ2-3; D might be TRBD2 (5 bases). The CDR3 is made up of 12 amino acids. V was cut by 0 bases and J by 8 bases, with 6 bases left in between. Looked up from germline, CDR1 is MNHEY and CDR2 is SVGAGI. The CDR3 is CASSYSAGTQYF. DNA of the CDR3: TGTGCCAGCAGTTACTCCGCGGGTACGCAGTATTTT.